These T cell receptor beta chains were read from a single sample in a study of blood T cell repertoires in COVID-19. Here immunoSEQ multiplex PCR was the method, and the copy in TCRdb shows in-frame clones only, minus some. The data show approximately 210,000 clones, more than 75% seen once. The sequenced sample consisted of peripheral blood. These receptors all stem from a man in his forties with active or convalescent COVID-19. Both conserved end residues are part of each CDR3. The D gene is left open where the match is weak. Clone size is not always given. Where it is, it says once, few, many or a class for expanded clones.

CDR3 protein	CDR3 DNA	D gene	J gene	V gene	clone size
CASSADRALYNEQFF	TGTGCCAGCAGCGCAGACAGGGCTCTTTACAATGAGCAGTTCTTC	TRBD1	TRBJ2-1	TRBV9	-
CASSPGRGKLFF	TGTGCCAGCAGCCCCGGCCGGGGAAAACTGTTTTTT	-	TRBJ1-4	TRBV13	-
CASSLWASYGYTF	TGTGCCAGCAGTTTATGGGCAAGCTATGGCTACACCTTC	-	TRBJ1-2	TRBV28	-
CASSNDGHMNTEAFF	TGTGCCAGTAGTAACGACGGACATATGAACACTGAAGCTTTCTTT	-	TRBJ1-1	TRBV19	-
CASSPGTSGRREQYF	TGTGCCAGCAGCCCGGGGACTAGCGGGAGACGCGAGCAGTACTTC	TRBD2	TRBJ2-7	TRBV27	-
CASSLLPGQPQHF	TGTGCCAGCAGTTTGTTGCCCGGTCAGCCCCAGCATTTT	-	TRBJ1-5	TRBV27	-
CASSLARRGEAFF	TGTGCCAGCAGTTTAGCGCGTAGGGGTGAAGCTTTCTTT	-	TRBJ1-1	TRBV12-3/TRBV12-4	-
CASSFGLAGLNEQFF	TGCGCCAGCAGCTTCGGACTAGCGGGGCTAAATGAGCAGTTCTTC	TRBD2	TRBJ2-1	TRBV5-1	once
CASRGTGLYGYTF	TGTGCCAGCAGGGGGACAGGGCTCTATGGCTACACCTTC	TRBD1	TRBJ1-2	TRBV2	-
CASSDSRGTPLHF	TGTGCCAGCAGTGACTCTCGCGGGACACCCCTCCACTTT	-	TRBJ1-6	TRBV6-4	-
CASSLGVRTGRQGNTEAFF	TGCGCCAGCAGCTTGGGGGTCCGGACAGGACGGCAAGGGAACACTGAAGCTTTCTTT	TRBD1	TRBJ1-1	TRBV5-1	once
CASSRTGSDTQYF	TGTGCCAGCAGTCGGACAGGGTCAGATACGCAGTATTTT	TRBD1	TRBJ2-3	TRBV3-1/TRBV3-2	-
CASSYRRTSGETQYF	TGTGCCAGCAGTTATCGAAGGACTAGCGGAGAGACCCAGTACTTC	TRBD2	TRBJ2-5	TRBV6-2/TRBV6-3	-
CASSPRRAGNSPLHF	TGTGCCAGCAGTCCGAGACGGGCGGGAAATTCACCCCTCCACTTT	-	TRBJ1-6	TRBV28	-
CASSFTATNEKLFF	TGTGCCAGCAGCTTCACAGCAACTAATGAAAAACTGTTTTTT	-	TRBJ1-4	TRBV7-8	-
CASSRTGPYNEQFF	TGTGCCAGCAGCAGGACAGGGCCCTACAATGAGCAGTTCTTC	TRBD1	TRBJ2-1	TRBV14	-
CASSFHSGLLDNEQFF	TGTGCCAGCAGTTTTCATTCGGGACTATTAGACAATGAGCAGTTCTTC	TRBD2	TRBJ2-1	TRBV27	-
CASFFGTGGSGKQYF	TGTGCCAGTTTTTTCGGGACAGGGGGATCGGGGAAGCAGTACTTC	TRBD1	TRBJ2-7	TRBV28	-
CASSSRQGLSSYEQYF	TGTGCCAGCAGCTCAAGACAGGGATTGAGCTCCTACGAGCAGTACTTC	TRBD1	TRBJ2-7	TRBV7-6	-
CASSVVGGNTEAFF	TGTGCCAGCAGCGTAGTCGGCGGAAACACTGAAGCTTTCTTT	-	TRBJ1-1	TRBV9	-
CASSPDRTNEKLFF	TGCGCCAGCAGCCCAGACAGGACAAATGAAAAACTGTTTTTT	-	TRBJ1-4	TRBV10-1	-
CASSPGVWAISTSTDTQYF	TGTGCCAGCAGCCCCGGGGTATGGGCCATCTCAACTAGCACAGATACGCAGTATTTT	-	TRBJ2-3	TRBV7-9	-
CASSFGLAYEQYF	TGTGCCAGCAGCTTCGGACTAGCCTACGAGCAGTACTTC	TRBD2	TRBJ2-7	TRBV11-2	-
CASSPTDREADTQYF	TGTGCCAGCTCACCTACGGACAGGGAAGCAGATACGCAGTATTTT	TRBD1	TRBJ2-3	TRBV18	once
CASSQDRGLTLYNEQFF	TGTGCCAGCAGCCAAGATCGGGGACTTACATTATACAATGAGCAGTTCTTC	-	TRBJ2-1	TRBV3-1/TRBV3-2	-
CASSLGPVITNYGYTF	TGTGCCAGCAGCTTAGGTCCAGTTATCACTAACTATGGCTACACCTTC	-	TRBJ1-2	TRBV11-2	-
CASSLMVGAGTEAFF	TGTGCCAGCAGCTTAATGGTAGGGGCTGGCACTGAAGCTTTCTTT	-	TRBJ1-1	TRBV5-8	-
CASTGPGTGEDWGNTIYF	TGTGCCAGCACCGGTCCCGGGACAGGGGAAGATTGGGGAAACACCATATATTTT	TRBD1	TRBJ1-3	TRBV5-6	-
CASSYSRDNLDTQYF	TGTGCCAGCAGTTACTCTCGGGACAACCTAGATACGCAGTATTTT	-	TRBJ2-3	TRBV6-5	-
CASSLWGGTSGNTIYF	TGTGCCAGCAGCCTCTGGGGGGGGACCTCTGGAAACACCATATATTTT	-	TRBJ1-3	TRBV7-9	-
CASRASGEPQHF	TGTGCCAGCAGGGCTTCGGGGGAGCCCCAGCATTTT	-	TRBJ1-5	TRBV28	-
CASSEQAGPWDTQYF	TGTGCCAGCAGTGAACAGGCGGGACCTTGGGATACGCAGTATTTT	-	TRBJ2-3	TRBV2	-
CASSSRLGTSSEQYF	TGTGCCAGCAGTTCCCGACTCGGGACATCGAGCGAGCAGTACTTC	-	TRBJ2-7	TRBV27	-
CASSIDSHKGIGTDTQYF	TGTGCCAGTAGTATAGATAGTCATAAGGGGATCGGCACAGATACGCAGTATTTT	-	TRBJ2-3	TRBV19	-
CSVALSTPEAFF	TGCAGCGTCGCCCTAAGCACCCCTGAAGCTTTCTTT	-	TRBJ1-1	TRBV29-1	-
CASSRNRGTGELFF	TGTGCCAGCAGCCGTAACAGGGGCACCGGGGAGCTGTTTTTT	TRBD1	TRBJ2-2	TRBV5-8	-
CASSIFRGSTEAFF	TGTGCCAGTAGTATTTTCCGGGGGAGCACTGAAGCTTTCTTT	-	TRBJ1-1	TRBV19	-
CAWSFRQGVHEQYF	TGTGCCTGGAGTTTTCGACAGGGAGTACACGAGCAGTACTTC	TRBD1	TRBJ2-7	TRBV30	-
CASSVTAGGRSSYTF	TGTGCCAGCAGCGTAACGGCAGGGGGCCGATCAAGCTACACCTTC	TRBD1	TRBJ1-2	TRBV9	few
CAWTGGYTEAFF	TGTGCCTGGACAGGGGGCTATACTGAAGCTTTCTTT	TRBD1	TRBJ1-1	TRBV30	-
CASSYEPGRGGQAFF	TGTGCCAGCAGTTACGAGCCAGGCCGAGGGGGCCAAGCTTTCTTT	TRBD1	TRBJ1-1	TRBV6-5	-
CASSQDRTNTQYF	TGTGCCAGCAGCCAAGATCGTACTAATACGCAGTATTTT	-	TRBJ2-3	TRBV4-2	-
CASSLLSDEQYF	TGTGCCAGCAGTCTCCTCTCTGACGAGCAGTACTTC	-	TRBJ2-7	TRBV28	-
CASSPLAGEETQYF	TGTGCCAGCAGTCCCTTAGCGGGGGAAGAGACCCAGTACTTC	TRBD2	TRBJ2-5	TRBV27	-
CASSVSGISSYNEQFF	TGTGCCAGCAGCGTAAGCGGAATAAGCTCCTACAATGAGCAGTTCTTC	-	TRBJ2-1	TRBV9	-
CAIRGQGDGGYTF	TGTGCCATCCGAGGACAGGGGGACGGTGGCTACACCTTC	TRBD1	TRBJ1-2	TRBV10-3	-
CASTSGGTGDTGELFF	TGTGCCAGCACCTCAGGGGGGACAGGGGACACCGGGGAGCTGTTTTTT	TRBD1	TRBJ2-2	TRBV28	-
CASSPPNPTYNEQFF	TGTGCCAGCAGTCCCCCTAACCCCACCTACAATGAGCAGTTCTTC	-	TRBJ2-1	TRBV25-1	-